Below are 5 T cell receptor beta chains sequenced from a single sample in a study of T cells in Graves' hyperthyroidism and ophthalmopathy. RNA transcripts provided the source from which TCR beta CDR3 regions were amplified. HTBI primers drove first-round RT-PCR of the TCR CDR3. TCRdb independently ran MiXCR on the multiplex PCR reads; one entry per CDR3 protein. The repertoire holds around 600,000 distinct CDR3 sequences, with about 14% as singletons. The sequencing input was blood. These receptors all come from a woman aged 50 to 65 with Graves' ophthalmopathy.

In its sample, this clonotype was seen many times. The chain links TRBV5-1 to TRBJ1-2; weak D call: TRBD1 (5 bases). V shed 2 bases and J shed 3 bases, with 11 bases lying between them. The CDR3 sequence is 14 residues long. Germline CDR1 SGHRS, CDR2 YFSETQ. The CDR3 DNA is TGCGCCAGCAGCTTCGGGGGAGCGGACTATGGCTACACCTTC. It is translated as CASSFGGADYGYTF.

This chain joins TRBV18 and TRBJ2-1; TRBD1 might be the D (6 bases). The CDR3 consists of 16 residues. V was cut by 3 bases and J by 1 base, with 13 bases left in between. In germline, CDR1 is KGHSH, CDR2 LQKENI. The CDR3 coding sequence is TGTGCCAGCTCACCCCCCGGGACACCTTCCTACAATGAGCAGTTCTTC. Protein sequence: CASSPPGTPSYNEQFF.

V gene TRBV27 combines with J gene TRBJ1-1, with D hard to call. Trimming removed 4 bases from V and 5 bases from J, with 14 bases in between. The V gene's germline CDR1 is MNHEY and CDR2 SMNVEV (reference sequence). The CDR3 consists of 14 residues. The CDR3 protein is CASSSLEILTEAFF. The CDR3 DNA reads TGTGCCAGCAGTTCACTCGAGATCCTAACTGAAGCTTTCTTT.

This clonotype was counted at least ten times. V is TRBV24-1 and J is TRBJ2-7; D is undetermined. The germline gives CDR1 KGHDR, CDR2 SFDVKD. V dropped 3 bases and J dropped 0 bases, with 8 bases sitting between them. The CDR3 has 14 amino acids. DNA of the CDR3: TGTGCCACCAGTGATCGTTCGACCTCCTACGAGCAGTACTTC. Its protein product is CATSDRSTSYEQYF.

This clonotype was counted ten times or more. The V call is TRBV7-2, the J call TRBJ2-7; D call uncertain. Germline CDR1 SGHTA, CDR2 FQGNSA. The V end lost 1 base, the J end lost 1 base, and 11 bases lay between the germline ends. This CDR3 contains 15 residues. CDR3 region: CASSLGSFGSYEQYF. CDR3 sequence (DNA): TGTGCCAGCAGCTTAGGTAGCTTTGGGTCCTACGAGCAGTACTTC.